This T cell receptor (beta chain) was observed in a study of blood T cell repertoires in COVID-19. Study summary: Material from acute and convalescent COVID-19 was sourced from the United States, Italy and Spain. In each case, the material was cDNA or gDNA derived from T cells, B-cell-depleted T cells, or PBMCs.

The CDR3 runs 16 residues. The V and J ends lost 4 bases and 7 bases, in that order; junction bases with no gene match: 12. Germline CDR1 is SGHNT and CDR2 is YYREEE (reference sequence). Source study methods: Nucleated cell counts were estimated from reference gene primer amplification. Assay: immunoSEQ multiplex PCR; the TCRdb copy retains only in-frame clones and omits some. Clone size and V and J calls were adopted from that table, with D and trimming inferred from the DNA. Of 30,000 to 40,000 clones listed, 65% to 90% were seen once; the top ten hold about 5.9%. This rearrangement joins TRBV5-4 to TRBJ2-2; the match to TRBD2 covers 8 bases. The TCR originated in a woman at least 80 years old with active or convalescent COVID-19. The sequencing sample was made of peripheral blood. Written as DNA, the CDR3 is TGTGCCAGCAGCCCCCGGGGCGGGAGGCTGCACGGGGAGCTGTTTTTT. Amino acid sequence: CASSPRGGRLHGELFF.